This passage covers 5 T cell receptor beta chains from one sample sequenced in a study of shared clonotypes between healthy human individuals. Assay: immunoSEQ multiplex PCR; the TCRdb copy retains only in-frame clones and omits some. Of hundreds of thousands of clones in the sample, around 73% were seen once. The sample consisted of memory CD4+ T cells sorted from blood. This sample's subset: CD45RA-negative fraction. The receptors were gathered from a woman in her 30s in good health.

The chain links TRBV7-8 to TRBJ2-1, with D unclear. The CDR3 is made up of 18 amino acids. V gave up 0 bases and J gave up 0 bases, with 15 bases separating them. Germline CDR1 and CDR2: SGHVS and FQNEAQ. The CDR3 loop is CASSLARRRRPSYNEQFF. The CDR3 region has the DNA TGTGCCAGCAGCTTAGCTAGAAGACGGAGACCCTCCTACAATGAGCAGTTCTTC.

The chain employs TRBV5-1 and TRBJ2-3, with D perhaps matching TRBD2 (7 bases). Germline V gene data show CDR1 as SGHRS and CDR2 as YFSETQ. V lost 8 bases, J lost 4 bases, and 17 bases lay in between. This CDR3 has 14 amino acids. CDR3 DNA: TGCGCCAGTTATGAGGGGGGGCCTGCAGATACGCAGTATTTT. Amino acid sequence: CASYEGGPADTQYF. Complete variable domain (other parts from reference TRBV5-1 and TRBJ2-3): KAGVTQTPRYLIKTRGQQVTLSCSPISGHRSVSWYQQTPGQGLQFLFEYFSETQRNKGNFPGRFSGRQFSNSRSEMNVSTLELGDSALYLCASYEGGPADTQYFGPGTRLTVL.

The chain couples TRBV6-6 to TRBJ2-5; D uncertain. The ends were cut back, 1 base at V and 5 bases at J, with 17 bases in the middle. Germline CDR1 MNHNY, CDR2 SVGAGI (reference sequence). CDR3 size: 16 residues. The CDR3 region is CASSYFKTRPVETQYF. The CDR3, as DNA: TGTGCCAGCAGTTACTTTAAGACGCGCCCGGTGGAGACCCAGTACTTC.

This clone showed up just once. The V and J genes are TRBV27 and TRBJ2-2; D possibly corresponds to TRBD2 (5 bases). The CDR3 runs to 14 residues. CDR1 and CDR2 (germline): MNHEY, SMNVEV (reference sequence). Trimming took 2 bases from V and 5 from J, leaving 9 bases between them. In nucleotides, the CDR3 is TGTGCCAGCAGTTTAGGAGGCGGTACCGGGGAGCTGTTTTTT. It specifies CASSLGGGTGELFF.

The chain links TRBV11-2 to TRBJ2-2; D may be TRBD2 (5 bases). The V end lost 5 bases, the J end lost 2 bases, and 9 bases lay between the germline ends. Germline V lookup: CDR1 SGHAT, CDR2 FQNNGV. CDR3 size: 14 residues. CDR3 DNA: TGTGCCAGCAGCCGCGACTACAACACCGGGGAGCTGTTTTTT. Translated: CASSRDYNTGELFF.